The entry below gives a single T cell receptor beta chain sequence along with its context. Its specificity is not known. The source of the sample is a study of cytomegalovirus exposure and HLA in healthy donors. General observations from the study: An Asian-associated ancestry cluster reportedly showed fewer N-insertions than the approximately 670-donor mean in a later analysis.

Both 60 Vbeta primers and 13 Jbeta primers went into the PCR. Some clones are missing from TCRdb's copy, which holds only in-frame ones; the method was immunoSEQ multiplex PCR. The profile shows 150,000 to 200,000 clones, roughly three quarters of them singletons. CDR1 is MDHEN and CDR2 is SYDVKM in the germline V gene. This CDR3 is built from 12 residues. Trimming stripped 7 bases from V and 0 bases from J, with 6 bases between. This chain joins TRBV28 and TRBJ1-1; D not certain. The TCR sequence derives from a man younger than 30 in good health and CMV-seropositive. Sequencing was performed on PBMCs. The CDR3 sequence: CASMAMNTEAFF. The DNA of the CDR3 is TGTGCCAGCATGGCCATGAACACTGAAGCTTTCTTT.